These 7 T cell receptor beta chains were all obtained from the same sample, sequenced in a study of cytomegalovirus exposure and HLA in healthy donors. This PCR relied on a set of 60 Vbeta primers and 13 Jbeta primers. Clones were read by immunoSEQ multiplex PCR, and TCRdb kept only the in-frame ones, dropping some. Among approximately 120,000 clones listed, over 65% were seen once. The sample comprised PBMCs. The receptor source for this set is a man aged 18 to 30 in good health and CMV-seronegative.

This chain uses TRBV18 with TRBJ2-5; unclear D gene. The CDR3 runs to 14 residues. The V and J ends lost 1 base and 5 bases respectively, with 11 bases between them. CDR1 is KGHSH and CDR2 is LQKENI in the germline V gene. The CDR3 DNA reads TGTGCCAGCTCACCACTTATCAGTTCGGAGACCCAGTACTTC. Amino acids: CASSPLISSETQYF. Drawing the rest from reference TRBV18 and TRBJ2-5, the complete variable domain is NAGVMQNPRHLVRRRGQEARLRCSPMKGHSHVYWYRQLPEEGLKFMVYLQKENIIDESGMPKERFSAEFPKEGPSILRIQQVVRGDSAAYFCASSPLISSETQYFGPGTRLLVL.

This clone was recorded a few times. The CDR3 bases are TGTGCCACCAGCAGAGGCGATCCGCTCATGAACACTGAAGCTTTCTTT. Protein: CATSRGDPLMNTEAFF. The chain combines TRBV15 with TRBJ1-1; D call uncertain. The CDR3 extends over 16 amino acids. Trimming left V 1 base short and J 0 bases short, with 12 bases between. The germline V gene has CDR1 LNHNV and CDR2 YYDKDF (reference sequence).

This clone has just a few counts. The chain employs TRBV18 and TRBJ2-3, with D possibly TRBD2 on 6 matching bases. In germline, CDR1 is KGHSH, CDR2 LQKENI. The length of the CDR3 is 13 residues. The germline V and J ends were trimmed by 3 bases and 4 bases, with 8 bases remaining between them. The CDR3: CASSPGGADTQYF. CDR3 coding DNA: TGTGCCAGCTCACCCGGGGGAGCAGATACGCAGTATTTT.

The rearrangement links TRBV18 to TRBJ2-7, with D perhaps matching TRBD1 (5 bases). The germline V gene encodes CDR1 KGHSH and CDR2 LQKENI. Trimming took 3 bases from V and 5 from J, leaving 11 bases between them. The CDR3 spans 13 residues. CDR3 sequence: CASSPMGLDEQYF. The CDR3 bases are TGTGCCAGCTCACCCATGGGGCTGGACGAGCAGTACTTC.

The rearrangement links TRBV5-6 to TRBJ2-5, with D perhaps TRBD2 (7 bases). Trimming stripped 0 bases from V and 1 base from J, with 13 bases between. This CDR3 is 16 amino acids long. Germline V gene lookup returns CDR1 SGHDT and CDR2 YYEEEE. The CDR3 DNA reads as TGTGCCAGCAGCTTGGAGGGGGGCGGGGGCCAAGAGACCCAGTACTTC. It translates to CASSLEGGGGQETQYF.

The chain joins TRBV7-6 to TRBJ1-1; possibly TRBD1 for D (6 bases). V lost 1 base to trimming and J lost 1 base, with 7 bases between them. Germline CDR1 and CDR2: SGHVS and FNYEAQ. The CDR3 runs to 14 residues. CDR3 nucleotides: TGTGCCAGCAGCTTAGGCAGGGGGAACACTGAAGCTTTCTTT. Translating it yields CASSLGRGNTEAFF.

The rearrangement uses TRBV5-1 and TRBJ1-5; TRBD1 aligns across 10 bases. CDR3 length: 15 residues. Germline CDR1 reads SGHRS; CDR2 reads YFSETQ. With V trimmed by 0 bases and J by 5 bases, 2 bases remained unmatched. The CDR3 bases are TGCGCCAGCAGCTTGGGACAGGGGGCGCATCAGCCCCAGCATTTT. It yields the protein CASSLGQGAHQPQHF.